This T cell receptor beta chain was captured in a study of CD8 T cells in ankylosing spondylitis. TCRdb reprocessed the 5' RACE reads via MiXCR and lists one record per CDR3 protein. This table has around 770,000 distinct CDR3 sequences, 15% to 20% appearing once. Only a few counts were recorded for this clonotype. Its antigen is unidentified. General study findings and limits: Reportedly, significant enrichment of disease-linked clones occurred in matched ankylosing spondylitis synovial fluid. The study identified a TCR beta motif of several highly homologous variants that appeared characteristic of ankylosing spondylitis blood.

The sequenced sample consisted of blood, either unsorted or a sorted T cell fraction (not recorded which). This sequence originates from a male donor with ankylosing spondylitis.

This CDR3 reads CASSPLGTGINQPQHF. The CDR3 coding sequence is TGTGCCAGCAGCCCCCTTGGCACAGGGATCAATCAGCCCCAGCATTTT. V and J are TRBV6-2 or TRBV6-3 and TRBJ1-5; perhaps TRBD1 as D (6 bases). The CDR3 sequence is 16 residues long. Trimming removed 6 bases at V and 3 bases at J, with 18 bases between. Per germline, CDR1 MNHEY and CDR2 SVGEGT.